This T cell receptor (beta chain) was sequenced during a study of PD-L1 blockade in urothelial cancer. Background on the study: The median number of T cells present in blood samples was roughly 130,000.

Losses at the gene ends were 7 bases for V and 0 bases for J; bases not matched to a gene: 5. The V gene's germline CDR1 is SQVTM and CDR2 ANQGSEA. The CDR3 loop spans 13 amino acids. Using immunoSEQ multiplex PCR, the repertoire was profiled, and TCRdb retains in-frame clones only, with some absent. The repertoire holds around 46,000 clones, with around 90% as singletons. Time point defined: peripheral blood 6 weeks after treatment start. The specimen was PBMCs, collected around atezolizumab (anti-PD-L1) treatment. This clonotype originated in a man between 60 and 75 years old with urothelial cancer. This rearrangement joins TRBV29-1 to TRBJ2-7; 8 bases match TRBD1. CDR3 residues: CSALQGVSYEQYF. The CDR3 coding sequence is TGCAGCGCATTACAGGGGGTCTCCTACGAGCAGTACTTC.